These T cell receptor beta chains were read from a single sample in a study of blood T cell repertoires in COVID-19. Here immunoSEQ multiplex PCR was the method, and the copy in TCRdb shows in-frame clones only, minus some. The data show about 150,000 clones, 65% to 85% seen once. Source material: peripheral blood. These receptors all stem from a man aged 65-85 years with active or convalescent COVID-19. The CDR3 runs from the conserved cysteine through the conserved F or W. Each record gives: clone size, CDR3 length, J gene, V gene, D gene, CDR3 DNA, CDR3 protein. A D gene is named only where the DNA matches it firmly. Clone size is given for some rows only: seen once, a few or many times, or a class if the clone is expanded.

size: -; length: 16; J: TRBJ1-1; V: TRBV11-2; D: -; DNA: TGTGCCAGCAGCTTAGAACACCAAGTTGGGAACACTGAAGCTTTCTTT; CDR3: CASSLEHQVGNTEAFF
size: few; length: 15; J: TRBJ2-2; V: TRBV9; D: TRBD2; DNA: TGTGCCAGCAGCGTGGCGGGAGGGCGAGCCGGGGAGCTGTTTTTT; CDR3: CASSVAGGRAGELFF
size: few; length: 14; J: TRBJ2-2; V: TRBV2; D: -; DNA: TGTGCCAGCAGTGACCGCGCGAACACCGGGGAGCTGTTTTTT; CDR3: CASSDRANTGELFF
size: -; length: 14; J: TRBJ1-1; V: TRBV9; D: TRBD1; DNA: TGTGCCAGCAGCGTACAGGGGGCGGCCACTGAAGCTTTCTTT; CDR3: CASSVQGAATEAFF
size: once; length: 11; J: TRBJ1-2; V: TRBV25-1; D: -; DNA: TGTGCCAGCAGTGGGACATATGGCTACACCTTC; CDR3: CASSGTYGYTF
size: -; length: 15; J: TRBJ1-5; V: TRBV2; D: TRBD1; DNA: TGTGCCAGCAGTGAATCCAGGGGGCTGCGGCAGCCCCAGCATTTT; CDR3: CASSESRGLRQPQHF
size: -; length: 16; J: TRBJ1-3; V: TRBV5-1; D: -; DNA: TGCGCCAGCAGCTTGCTGGCAGACAACTCTGGAAACACCATATATTTT; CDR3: CASSLLADNSGNTIYF
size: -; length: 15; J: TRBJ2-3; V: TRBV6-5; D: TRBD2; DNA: TGTGCCAGCAGCAAGGGACTAGCGCACACAGATACGCAGTATTTT; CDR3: CASSKGLAHTDTQYF
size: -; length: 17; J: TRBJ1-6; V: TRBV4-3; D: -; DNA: TGCGCCAGCAGCCAAGACCTAATGCGGGGAGGGGGAAAAACCCTCCACTTT; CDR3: CASSQDLMRGGGKTLHF
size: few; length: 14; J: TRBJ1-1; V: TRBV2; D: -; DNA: TGTGCCAGCAGTCCCCCGACGGGGAACACTGAAGCTTTCTTT; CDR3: CASSPPTGNTEAFF
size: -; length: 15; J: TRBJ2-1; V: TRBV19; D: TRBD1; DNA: TGTGCCAGTAGTAACCCCGGGACAGTGTTGGATGAGCAGTTCTTC; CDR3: CASSNPGTVLDEQFF
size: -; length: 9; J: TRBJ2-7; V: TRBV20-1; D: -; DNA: TGCAGTGCCCGGAGGGCCCAGAACTTC; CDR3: CSARRAQNF
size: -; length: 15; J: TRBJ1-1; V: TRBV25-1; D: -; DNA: TGTGCCAGCAGTGAGGGGATGGGAGGGAACACTGAAGCTTTCTTT; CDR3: CASSEGMGGNTEAFF
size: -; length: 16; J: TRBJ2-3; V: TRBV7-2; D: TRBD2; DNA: TGTGCCAGCAGCCACGGGGTGGGGGGGACCACAGATACGCAGTATTTT; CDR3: CASSHGVGGTTDTQYF
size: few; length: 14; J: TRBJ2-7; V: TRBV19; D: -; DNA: TGTGCCACCACACCCGGGCCCGGGGGACAGGAGCAGTACTTC; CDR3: CATTPGPGGQEQYF
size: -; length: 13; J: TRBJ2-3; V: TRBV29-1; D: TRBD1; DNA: TGCAGCGTTGACGGACAGGGAGGAGATACGCAGTATTTT; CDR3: CSVDGQGGDTQYF
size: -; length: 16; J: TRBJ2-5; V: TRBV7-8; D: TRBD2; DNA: TGTGCCAGCAGCGGGTGGCTAGCGGCCTTCCAAGAGACCCAGTACTTC; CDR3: CASSGWLAAFQETQYF
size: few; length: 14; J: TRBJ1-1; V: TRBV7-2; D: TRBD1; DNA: TGTGCCAGCAGCACACAGGGGTTGAACACTGAAGCTTTCTTT; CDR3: CASSTQGLNTEAFF
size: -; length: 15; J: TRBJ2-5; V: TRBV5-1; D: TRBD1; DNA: TGCGCCAGCAGCTTTTCCCCGGGGACAGAAGAGACCCAGTACTTC; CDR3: CASSFSPGTEETQYF
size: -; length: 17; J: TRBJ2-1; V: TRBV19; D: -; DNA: TGTGCCAGTAGTCCCAGAAAAGACAGACGATTCTACAATGAGCAGTTCTTC; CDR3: CASSPRKDRRFYNEQFF
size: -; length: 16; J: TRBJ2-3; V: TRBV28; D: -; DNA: TGTGCCAGCAGTTTCGAGCCCCTGAGAGACACAGATACGCAGTATTTT; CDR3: CASSFEPLRDTDTQYF
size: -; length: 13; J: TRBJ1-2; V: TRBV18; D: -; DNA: TGTGCCAGCTCACGGGGAGCTAACTATGGCTACACCTTC; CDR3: CASSRGANYGYTF
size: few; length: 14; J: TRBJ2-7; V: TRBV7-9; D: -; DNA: TGTGCCAGCAGCTTAGTAGGAGGGTTGTACGAGCAGTACTTC; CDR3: CASSLVGGLYEQYF
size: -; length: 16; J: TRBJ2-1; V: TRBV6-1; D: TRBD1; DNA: TGTGCCAGCAGTGACACCGGGACAGGGAATCGCAATGAGCAGTTCTTC; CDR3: CASSDTGTGNRNEQFF
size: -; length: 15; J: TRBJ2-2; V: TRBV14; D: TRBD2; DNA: TGTGCGAGCACCGGGCTAGCGGGGGGCCCCGGGGAGCTGTTTTTT; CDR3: CASTGLAGGPGELFF
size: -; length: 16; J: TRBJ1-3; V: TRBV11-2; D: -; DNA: TGTGCCAGCAGCTGGGTACGGAGGAGCTCTGGAAACACCATATATTTT; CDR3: CASSWVRRSSGNTIYF
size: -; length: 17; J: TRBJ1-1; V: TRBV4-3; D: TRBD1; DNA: TGCGCCAGCAGCCAAGATACACAGGGGGGGGTGAACACTGAAGCTTTCTTT; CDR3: CASSQDTQGGVNTEAFF
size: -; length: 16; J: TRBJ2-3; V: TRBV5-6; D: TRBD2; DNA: TGTGCCAGCAGCACAAGACTAGCGGGGCGCGCAGATACGCAGTATTTT; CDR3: CASSTRLAGRADTQYF
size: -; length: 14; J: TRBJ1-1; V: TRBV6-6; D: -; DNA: TGTGCCAGCAGCCGCAGGGGACAAGGGAGTGAAGCTTTCTTT; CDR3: CASSRRGQGSEAFF
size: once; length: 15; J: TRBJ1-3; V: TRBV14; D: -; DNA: TGTGCCAGCGGCGTTTCAGGACATTCTGGAAACACCATATATTTT; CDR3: CASGVSGHSGNTIYF
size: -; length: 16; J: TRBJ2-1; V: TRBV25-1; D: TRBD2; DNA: TGTGCCAGCAGTGAAGGGGGGACTAGCCCTTCGAATGAGCAGTTCTTC; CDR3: CASSEGGTSPSNEQFF
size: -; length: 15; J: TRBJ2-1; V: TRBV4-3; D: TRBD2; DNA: TGCGCCAGCAGCCAGCGGGGGGGCGGGTCCGATGAGCAGTTCTTC; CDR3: CASSQRGGGSDEQFF
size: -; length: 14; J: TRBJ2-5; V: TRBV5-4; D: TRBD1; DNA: TGTGCCAGCGGCACAGGGGGCAAGAAAGAGACCCAGTACTTC; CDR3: CASGTGGKKETQYF
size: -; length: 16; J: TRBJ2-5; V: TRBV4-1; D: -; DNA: TGCGCCAGCAGCCAAGGGGTACAGGGTGGTCAAGAGACCCAGTACTTC; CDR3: CASSQGVQGGQETQYF
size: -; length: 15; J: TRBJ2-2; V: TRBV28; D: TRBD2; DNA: TGTGCCAGCAAAGGTAGCGGGACGAACACCGGGGAGCTGTTTTTT; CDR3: CASKGSGTNTGELFF
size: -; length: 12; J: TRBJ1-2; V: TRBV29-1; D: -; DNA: TGCAGCGTTTCTCAGGGTCCGGAGGGCTACACCTTC; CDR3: CSVSQGPEGYTF
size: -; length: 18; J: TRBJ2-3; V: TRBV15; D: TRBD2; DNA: TGTGCCACCAGCCCGCGGCAAGGACTAGCGATGAGCACAGATACGCAGTATTTT; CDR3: CATSPRQGLAMSTDTQYF
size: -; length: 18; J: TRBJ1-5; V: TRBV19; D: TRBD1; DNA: TGTGCCAGTACTCCCACCAACAGGGGGCTAGCTAGCAATCAGCCCCAGCATTTT; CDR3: CASTPTNRGLASNQPQHF
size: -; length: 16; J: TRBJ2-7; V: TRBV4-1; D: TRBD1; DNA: TGCGCCAGCAGCCAAGATACAGGACAGGGGAACTACGAGCAGTACTTC; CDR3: CASSQDTGQGNYEQYF
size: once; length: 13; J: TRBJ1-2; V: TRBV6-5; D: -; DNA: TGTGCCAGCAGTAACACAGGTGCCTATGGCTACACCTTC; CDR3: CASSNTGAYGYTF
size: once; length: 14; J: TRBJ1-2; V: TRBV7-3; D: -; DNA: TGTGCCAGCAGCCAATTCAGGGGCATCGGTGGCTACACCTTC; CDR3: CASSQFRGIGGYTF
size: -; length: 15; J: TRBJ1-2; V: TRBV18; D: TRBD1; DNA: TGTGCCAGCTCACTCGCGGGACAGGGGAACTATGGCTACACCTTC; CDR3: CASSLAGQGNYGYTF
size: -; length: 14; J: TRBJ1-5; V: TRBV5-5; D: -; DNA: TGTGCCAGCAGCCAGACATTTAGCAATCAGCCCCAGCATTTT; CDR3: CASSQTFSNQPQHF
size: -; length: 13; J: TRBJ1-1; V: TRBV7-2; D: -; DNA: TGTGCCAGCAGCTTAGGAGGGGGATCTGAAGCTTTCTTT; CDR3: CASSLGGGSEAFF
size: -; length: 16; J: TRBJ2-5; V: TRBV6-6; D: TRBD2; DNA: TGTGCCAGCACCTTAGCGGGGACTAGCGGGTGGGAGACCCAGTACTTC; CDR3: CASTLAGTSGWETQYF
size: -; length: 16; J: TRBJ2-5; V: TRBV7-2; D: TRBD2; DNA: TGTGCCAGCAGCCCAAGACTAGCGGGGGGGCGAGAGACCCAGTACTTC; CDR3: CASSPRLAGGRETQYF
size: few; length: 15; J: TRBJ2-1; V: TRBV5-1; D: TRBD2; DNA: TGCGCCAGCAGCGCGACTAGCGGGAGTCTGAATGAGCAGTTCTTC; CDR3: CASSATSGSLNEQFF
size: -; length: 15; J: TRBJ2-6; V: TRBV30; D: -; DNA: TGTGCCTGGAGTGGTGTTGACTCCGGGGCCAACGTCCTGACTTTC; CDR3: CAWSGVDSGANVLTF
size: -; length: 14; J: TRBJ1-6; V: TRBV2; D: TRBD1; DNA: TGTGCCAGCACCGGGACAGGGAATAATTCACCCCTCCACTTT; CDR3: CASTGTGNNSPLHF
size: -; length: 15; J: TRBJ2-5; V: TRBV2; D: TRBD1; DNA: TGTGCCAGCAGTCAGGACAGGGGGGTGTGGGAGGCAGGGTACTTC; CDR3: CASSQDRGVWEAGYF
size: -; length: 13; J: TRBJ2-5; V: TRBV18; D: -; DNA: TGTGCCAGCTCACCTCCGGGTGAAGGGACCCAGTACTTC; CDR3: CASSPPGEGTQYF
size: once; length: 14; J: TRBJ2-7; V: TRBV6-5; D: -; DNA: TGTGCCAGCAGTTACCGGTCGGTCTCCTACGAGCAGTACTTC; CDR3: CASSYRSVSYEQYF
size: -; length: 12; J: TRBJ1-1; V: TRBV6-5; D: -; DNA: TGTGCCAGCAGGTCTCCGACAGCTGAAGCTTTCTTT; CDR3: CASRSPTAEAFF
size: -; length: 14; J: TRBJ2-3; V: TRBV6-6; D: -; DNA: TGTGCCAGCAGCAATCCCGAGGGTACAGATACGCAGTATTTT; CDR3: CASSNPEGTDTQYF
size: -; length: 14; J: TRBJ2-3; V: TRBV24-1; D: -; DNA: TGTGCCACCAGTGATCCCTCGGAGGTGGATACGCAGTATTTT; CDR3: CATSDPSEVDTQYF
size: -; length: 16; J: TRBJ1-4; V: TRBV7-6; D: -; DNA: TGTGCCAGCAGCTCGTCCACAGTTGCAACTAATGAAAAACTGTTTTTT; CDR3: CASSSSTVATNEKLFF
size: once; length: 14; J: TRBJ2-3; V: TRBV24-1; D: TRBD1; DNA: TGTGCCACCAGTGGGACAGGGGGCTCAAATACGCAGTATTTT; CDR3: CATSGTGGSNTQYF